One sample yielded the 21 T cell receptor beta chains listed below, sequenced in a study of blood T cell repertoires in COVID-19. Some clones are missing from TCRdb's copy, which holds only in-frame ones; the method was immunoSEQ multiplex PCR. This table holds nearly 25,000 clones, 89% found once. Source material: peripheral blood. These receptors came from a man between 65 and 85 years old with acute or convalescent COVID-19.

This clone was seen only once. The chain links TRBV11-2 to TRBJ2-7; 7 positions match TRBD1. The CDR3 is made up of 17 amino acids. Trimming cost V 1 base and J 1 base; bases outside gene matches: 10. Germline lookup yields CDR1 SGHAT and CDR2 FQNNGV. The CDR3 DNA is TGTGCCAGCAGCTTAGTGGTCCGGGCAGGGGGTTCCTACGAGCAGTACTTC. Its translation: CASSLVVRAGGSYEQYF.

The count of this clone is one. The chain couples TRBV6-5 to TRBJ2-7, with a tentative D call TRBD2 (5 bases). Germline CDR1 reads MNHEY; CDR2 reads SVGAGI. The ends were cut back, 7 bases at V and 7 bases at J, with 20 bases in the middle. The CDR3 loop spans 14 amino acids. CDR3 in DNA: TGTGCCAGCACCACGACTGAGAACCGAGGGGAGCAGTACTTC. Translating it yields CASTTTENRGEQYF.

The chain employs TRBV9 and TRBJ2-3; 7 bases are a match to TRBD1. The V gene end was trimmed by 4 bases and the J gene end by 2 bases; junction bases not matched to a gene: 10. The CDR3 covers 16 residues. Germline V gene lookup returns CDR1 SGDLS and CDR2 YYNGEE. The CDR3: CASSLGDSSPTDTQYF. The CDR3, as DNA: TGTGCCAGCAGCTTAGGGGACAGCTCTCCCACAGATACGCAGTATTTT.

The chain couples TRBV6-5 to TRBJ1-5; D not certain. Trimming pared 6 bases from V and 7 bases from J, leaving 16 bases between. Germline V gives CDR1 MNHEY, CDR2 SVGAGI. The CDR3 consists of 14 residues. The CDR3 nucleotides read TGTGCCAGCAGGCCGGATTTGGGAGCCCAGCCCCAGCATTTT. As protein: CASRPDLGAQPQHF.

This clone was recorded only once. The chain employs TRBV10-1 and TRBJ2-3; 13 nucleotides agree with TRBD2. The trim removed 3 bases at V and 4 bases at J, leaving 1 base unmatched. CDR3 size: 15 residues. Germline CDR1 and CDR2: WNHNN and SYGVQD (reference sequence). The CDR3 bases are TGCGCCAGCAGTGAAGGGACTAGCGGGGCAGATACGCAGTATTTT. Protein product: CASSEGTSGADTQYF.

The rearrangement joins TRBV6-5 to TRBJ1-5; D gene uncertain. The ends were cut back, 10 bases at V and 0 bases at J, with 10 bases in the middle. The CDR3 loop spans 13 amino acids. Germline V gene sequence: CDR1 MNHEY, CDR2 SVGAGI. CDR3 loop: CATDFLSNQPQHF. For the CDR3, the DNA is TGTGCCACTGACTTTCTTAGCAATCAGCCCCAGCATTTT.

V usage is TRBV7-9 and J usage is TRBJ1-4, with a tentative D call TRBD1 (5 bases). The CDR3 loop spans 15 amino acids. The V end lost 1 base, the J end lost 5 bases, and 11 bases lay between the germline ends. Looked up from germline, CDR1 is SEHNR and CDR2 is FQNEAQ (reference sequence). CDR3 sequence: CASSLGGGGNEKLFF. CDR3 coding DNA: TGTGCCAGCAGCTTAGGGGGCGGAGGGAATGAAAAACTGTTTTTT.

The chain employs TRBV5-4 and TRBJ2-1; D remains ambiguous. V lost 6 bases to trimming and J lost 5 bases, with 15 bases between them. The CDR3 extends over 14 amino acids. Germline V gene lookup returns CDR1 SGHNT and CDR2 YYREEE (reference sequence). The CDR3 DNA sequence: TGTGCCAGCACCCTTAAGCCACTCGACAATGAGCAGTTCTTC. Translation: CASTLKPLDNEQFF.

For the CDR3, the DNA is TGTGCCAGCAGTGAAGGTCCGGGTAGGGGCTACACCTTC. The encoded protein is CASSEGPGRGYTF. This chain joins TRBV6-1 and TRBJ1-2; D is undetermined. This CDR3 has 13 amino acids. V was trimmed by 1 base and J by 8 bases, leaving 11 bases between them. Germline V gene data show CDR1 as MNHNS and CDR2 as SASEGT.

The chain links TRBV3-1 (or the pseudogene TRBV3-2) to TRBJ1-1, with TRBD1 matching over 8 bases. Germline trimming cut 8 bases from V and 8 bases from J; bases unmatched to any gene: 13. The CDR3 length is 14 residues. Germline V gives CDR1 LGHDT, CDR2 YNNKEL (reference sequence). CDR3 residues: CASALRQGSGEAFF. The DNA of the CDR3 is TGTGCCAGCGCCCTGAGACAGGGGTCGGGAGAAGCTTTCTTT.

The gene calls are TRBV19 and TRBJ2-7; perhaps TRBD1 as D (5 bases). The ends were cut back, 1 base at V and 4 bases at J, with 8 bases in the middle. From germline, CDR1 is LNHDA and CDR2 SQIVND (reference sequence). CDR3 length equals 13 residues. Here the CDR3 DNA reads TGTGCCAGTAGTATAGCCAGGGAATACGAGCAGTACTTC. It is translated as CASSIAREYEQYF.

The chain combines TRBV18 with TRBJ1-3, with D maybe TRBD1 (5 bases). CDR3 length: 17 residues. Germline CDR1 and CDR2: KGHSH and LQKENI. Trimming pared 3 bases from V and 1 base from J, leaving 16 bases between. The chain's CDR3 is CASSPNPSGPSGNTIYF. DNA for the CDR3: TGTGCCAGCTCACCCAACCCATCAGGGCCATCTGGAAACACCATATATTTT.

V and J are TRBV7-6 and TRBJ2-2; weak D call: TRBD1 (5 bases). The CDR3 sequence is 13 residues long. Germline V gives CDR1 SGHVS, CDR2 FNYEAQ. Trimming took off 5 bases at V and 6 bases at J, with 10 bases between the two ends. CDR3 amino acids: CASSPTGPGELFF. The DNA for the CDR3 is TGTGCCAGCAGCCCCACAGGTCCCGGGGAGCTGTTTTTT.

The genes are TRBV13 and TRBJ2-1; 11 bases are a match to TRBD2. The CDR3 has 17 amino acids. J lost 2 bases, V lost 5 bases, and 8 bases had no gene match. CDR1 is PRHDT, CDR2 FYEKMQ, per germline (reference sequence). The chain's CDR3 is CASSQELAGDAYNEQFF. CDR3 DNA sequence: TGTGCCAGCAGCCAGGAACTAGCGGGAGACGCCTACAATGAGCAGTTCTTC.

J is TRBJ2-1 and V is TRBV4-2; 13 bases are a match to TRBD2. Germline CDR1 is LGHNA and CDR2 is YNFKEQ. V trimming: 1 base; J trimming: 8 bases; junction bases outside the gene matches: 8. This CDR3 is 17 amino acids long. Here the CDR3 reads CASSQGSLAGGVYEQFF. The DNA of the CDR3 is TGTGCCAGCAGCCAAGGGTCACTAGCGGGGGGGGTCTATGAGCAGTTCTTC.

V is TRBV5-1 and J is TRBJ1-1, with 12 bases matching TRBD1. The V gene end was trimmed by 0 bases and the J gene end by 1 base; junction bases not matched to a gene: 4. The CDR3 is 17 amino acids. The germline CDR1 and CDR2 sequences are SGHRS and YFSETQ. This CDR3 reads CASSLGPGQGANTEAFF. The CDR3, as DNA: TGCGCCAGCAGCTTGGGACCGGGACAGGGGGCGAACACTGAAGCTTTCTTT.

CDR3 loop: CASGTSGAGTDTQYF. The CDR3 region has the DNA TGTGCCAGCGGGACTAGCGGGGCGGGCACAGATACGCAGTATTTT. J is TRBJ2-3 and V is TRBV19, with 13 bases lining up with TRBD2. The trim removed 9 bases at V and 1 base at J, leaving 4 bases unmatched. The CDR3 covers 15 residues. The germline V gene has CDR1 LNHDA and CDR2 SQIVND (reference sequence).

In its sample, this clone was seen once. The chain uses TRBV24-1 and TRBJ2-3; maybe TRBD2 (6 bases). The germline V gene has CDR1 KGHDR and CDR2 SFDVKD. The CDR3 spans 15 residues. V gave up 5 bases and J gave up 4 bases, with 15 bases separating them. The CDR3 bases are TGTGCCACCAGTGGAAACCCGGGACTCTCAGATACGCAGTATTTT. It specifies CATSGNPGLSDTQYF.

The genes are TRBV5-4 and TRBJ2-1, with TRBD2 matching over 10 bases. The CDR3 consists of 16 residues. The V and J ends lost 0 bases and 5 bases, in that order; junction bases with no gene match: 5. Per the germline V gene, CDR1 is SGHNT and CDR2 is YYREEE (reference sequence). CDR3 bases: TGTGCCAGCAGCTTGGGGGGACTAGCGCGTAACAATGAGCAGTTCTTC. Its translation: CASSLGGLARNNEQFF.

The genes are TRBV7-9 and TRBJ2-3; 7 bases are shared with TRBD2. The CDR3 has 13 residues. CDR1 and CDR2 (germline): SEHNR, FQNEAQ (reference sequence). The J segment lost 4 bases and the V segment lost 5 bases, leaving 3 bases of the junction unmatched. CDR3 DNA sequence: TGTGCCAGCAGCCTGGGGGGGTCAGATACGCAGTATTTT. Protein sequence: CASSLGGSDTQYF.

This chain links TRBV6-5 with TRBJ1-5; 7 nucleotides agree with TRBD1. Germline loops: CDR1 MNHEY, CDR2 SVGAGI. Trimming cost V 5 bases and J 4 bases; bases outside gene matches: 5. The CDR3 covers 14 residues. In DNA, the CDR3 is TGTGCCAGCAGTCGACAGGGTTGGAATCAGCCCCAGCATTTT. It codes for CASSRQGWNQPQHF.